The clone carrying this T cell receptor (beta chain) was observed a handful of times. Its antigen remains unidentified. The data stem from a study of early T cells in non-severe SARS-CoV-2 infection. Whole-study context: Unsorted whole blood bulk RNA was sequenced, with unpaired chains. Study results and limitations: Matching results from VDJdb favored anti-spike CD8 responses, leaving private and CD4 specificities undetected.

The TCR library protocol attached unique molecular identifiers to the individual cDNA molecules. TCRdb reanalysed the 5' RACE reads using MiXCR and keeps one entry per CDR3 protein. The sample includes about 110,000 distinct CDR3 sequences, roughly an eighth of them seen just once. This receptor was identified in an adult who was a healthcare worker with PCR-confirmed SARS-CoV-2 infection or an uninfected control (not recorded which). The sample was whole blood, taken at baseline.

The CDR3 loop reads CASSFDRATEAFF. DNA of the CDR3: TGTGCCAGCAGCTTTGACAGGGCTACTGAAGCTTTCTTT. The rearrangement links TRBV6-6 to TRBJ1-1; 7 nucleotides align to TRBD1. V lost 6 bases, J lost 5 bases, and 6 bases stayed unmatched. This CDR3 region has 13 residues. Looked up from germline, CDR1 is MNHNY and CDR2 is SVGAGI (reference sequence).